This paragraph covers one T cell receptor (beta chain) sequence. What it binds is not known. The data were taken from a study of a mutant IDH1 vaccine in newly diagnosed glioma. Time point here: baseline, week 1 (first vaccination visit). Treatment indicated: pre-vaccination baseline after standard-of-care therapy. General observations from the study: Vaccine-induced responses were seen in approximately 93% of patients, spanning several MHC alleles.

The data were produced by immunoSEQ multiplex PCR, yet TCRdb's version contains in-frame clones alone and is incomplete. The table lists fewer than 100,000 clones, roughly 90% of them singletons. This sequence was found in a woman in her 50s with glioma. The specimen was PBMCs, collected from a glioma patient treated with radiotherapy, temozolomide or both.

The CDR3 is CASSLTQGSGSGNTIYF. The CDR3 DNA is TGCGCCAGCAGCCTGACTCAAGGGTCAGGCTCTGGAAACACCATATATTTT. This chain joins TRBV4-1 and TRBJ1-3; D is unclear. Germline V gene data show CDR1 as MGHRA and CDR2 as YSYEKL. This CDR3 region has 17 residues. Trimming stripped 4 bases from V and 0 bases from J, with 16 bases between.